These T cell receptor beta chains were read from a single sample in a study of cytomegalovirus exposure and HLA in healthy donors. Libraries were prepared by immunoSEQ multiplex PCR; TCRdb keeps only in-frame clonotypes and omits some of them. This sample has roughly 200,000 clones; 65% to 80% occur once, and the top ten carry around 0.69%. Sequenced input: PBMCs. The receptors were sampled from a woman aged 40-49 years in good health and CMV-seronegative. Both conserved end residues are part of each CDR3. A D gene is named only where the DNA matches it firmly. For some rows the clone size is stated as once, few or many, or as a class when expanded; others skip it.

once	TRBV21-1	TRBJ2-6	NA	CASSQGLTSGSGANVLTF	TGTGCCAGCAGCCAGGGACTGACGTCGGGATCTGGGGCCAACGTCCTGACTTTC
NA	TRBV4-3	TRBJ1-5	TRBD1	CAGSPSTGDQPQHF	TGCGCCGGCAGCCCCTCTACAGGGGATCAGCCCCAGCATTTT
NA	TRBV19	TRBJ2-7	TRBD2	CASSTGGLAGGGEQYF	TGTGCCAGTAGTACAGGGGGACTAGCGGGAGGAGGTGAGCAGTACTTC
NA	TRBV13	TRBJ2-1	TRBD2	CASGRTSGNNEQFF	TGTGCCAGCGGTAGGACTAGCGGTAACAATGAGCAGTTCTTC
NA	TRBV7-3	TRBJ2-1	TRBD2	CASSSGGLGRNEQFF	TGTGCCAGCAGCTCCGGGGGACTAGGGCGAAATGAGCAGTTCTTC
once	TRBV29-1	TRBJ2-7	TRBD1	CSVELQGAYEQYF	TGCAGCGTTGAATTGCAGGGGGCCTACGAGCAGTACTTC
few	TRBV9	TRBJ2-3	NA	CASSAILQGPIFTDTQYF	TGTGCCAGCAGCGCTATTCTACAGGGACCTATCTTCACAGATACGCAGTATTTT
NA	TRBV7-2	TRBJ2-7	NA	CASSLSRGTANEQYF	TGTGCCAGCAGCTTATCCAGGGGAACGGCTAACGAGCAGTACTTC
NA	TRBV5-1	TRBJ1-2	TRBD1	CASSPPGQGSGYTF	TGCGCCAGCAGCCCGCCGGGACAGGGGTCTGGCTACACCTTC
NA	TRBV5-1	TRBJ1-2	TRBD1	CASSLPTGDDLGYTF	TGCGCCAGCAGCTTGCCAACAGGGGATGACCTTGGCTACACCTTC
NA	TRBV6-6	TRBJ1-3	TRBD1	CASSQVRDRRNTIYF	TGTGCCAGCAGCCAAGTCAGGGACAGAAGAAACACCATATATTTT
few	TRBV19	TRBJ1-1	NA	CASSRALGGTEAFF	TGTGCCAGTAGTAGGGCCCTAGGAGGCACTGAAGCTTTCTTT
NA	TRBV28	TRBJ2-7	TRBD1	CASRLGGQGREQYF	TGTGCCAGCAGACTAGGAGGACAGGGGCGCGAGCAGTACTTC
NA	TRBV4-1	TRBJ2-7	NA	CASSQQGGRAYEQYF	TGCGCCAGCAGCCAACAGGGAGGTCGAGCTTACGAGCAGTACTTC
NA	TRBV27	TRBJ1-2	TRBD1	CASSLKGQGSYGYTF	TGTGCCAGCAGTTTAAAGGGACAGGGCTCGTATGGCTACACCTTC
few	TRBV29-1	TRBJ2-6	TRBD1	CSVGSGGGGANVLTF	TGCAGCGTTGGTTCAGGGGGCGGTGGGGCCAACGTCCTGACTTTC
NA	TRBV6-5	TRBJ1-2	TRBD1	CASREGARGYTF	TGTGCCAGCAGGGAGGGGGCGCGTGGCTACACCTTC
NA	TRBV10-3	TRBJ2-7	TRBD2	CAISPSTGTSRHEQYF	TGTGCCATCAGCCCTTCTACCGGGACTAGCAGGCACGAGCAGTACTTC
once	TRBV25-1	TRBJ1-1	NA	CASSEGAGGEAFF	TGTGCCAGCAGTGAGGGGGCAGGAGGAGAAGCTTTCTTT
NA	TRBV2	TRBJ1-1	NA	CASVVWRGTEAFF	TGTGCCAGCGTCGTGTGGAGGGGCACTGAAGCTTTCTTT
NA	TRBV15	TRBJ2-2	NA	CATSRDFESGELFF	TGTGCCACCAGCAGAGATTTCGAGTCCGGGGAGCTGTTTTTT
NA	TRBV28	TRBJ2-1	TRBD2	CASSSRLSGRINNEQFF	TGTGCCAGCAGTTCCCGCCTTAGCGGGAGGATCAACAATGAGCAGTTCTTC
NA	TRBV7-2	TRBJ2-3	TRBD2	CASSLGLAGGPSDTQYF	TGTGCCAGCAGCTTAGGCCTAGCGGGGGGGCCATCAGATACGCAGTATTTT
once	TRBV5-7	TRBJ1-5	TRBD1	CASRQDRGRGQPQHF	TGTGCCAGCAGACAGGACAGGGGGCGCGGTCAGCCCCAGCATTTT
NA	TRBV7-2	TRBJ2-1	TRBD2	CASSRPLAGGEQFF	TGTGCCAGCAGCCGCCCCCTAGCGGGAGGTGAGCAGTTCTTC
NA	TRBV4-1	TRBJ2-3	TRBD2	CASSKLKGLAGSTDTQYF	TGCGCCAGCAGCAAGTTAAAAGGACTAGCGGGCAGCACAGATACGCAGTATTTT
NA	TRBV7-9	TRBJ2-7	NA	CASSLTGYSEEQYF	TGTGCCAGCAGCTTGACTGGCTATTCGGAAGAGCAGTACTTC
NA	TRBV28	TRBJ2-2	TRBD1	CASSFGGTGDTGELFF	TGTGCCAGCAGTTTTGGTGGGACAGGCGACACCGGGGAGCTGTTTTTT
NA	TRBV19	TRBJ1-1	NA	CASSIVPRNTEAFF	TGTGCCAGTAGTATAGTTCCCCGGAACACTGAAGCTTTCTTT
NA	TRBV6-1	TRBJ1-6	TRBD1	CASSLTGGNSPLHF	TGTGCCAGCAGCTTGACAGGGGGCAATTCACCCCTCCACTTT
NA	TRBV5-4	TRBJ1-2	TRBD1	CASSSDRVLSYTF	TGTGCCAGCAGCTCGGACAGGGTCTTGAGCTACACCTTC
NA	TRBV4-1	TRBJ1-3	NA	CASSQDPGAGNTIYF	TGCGCCAGCAGCCAAGATCCGGGGGCTGGAAACACCATATATTTT
NA	TRBV7-9	TRBJ2-7	TRBD2	CASRPPGLAGEEQYF	TGTGCCAGCAGACCTCCGGGCCTAGCGGGAGAGGAGCAGTACTTC
NA	TRBV28	TRBJ2-7	NA	CASSTGNLYEQYF	TGTGCCAGCAGTACAGGGAACCTCTACGAGCAGTACTTC